This T cell receptor beta chain stems from a study of blood T cell repertoires in COVID-19. On the study more broadly: PBMCs, B-cell-depleted T cells, or T cells provided the cDNA or gDNA that made up the material.

As processed by the authors: Quantification of nucleated cells was approximated via reference gene primer amplification. The assay was immunoSEQ multiplex PCR, and TCRdb's table has in-frame clones only and misses some. V, J and clone size are those of that table, while D and trimming were read from the DNA. The sample consists of about 160,000 clones, about 90% of them appearing once. The CDR3 has 16 amino acids. The junction had 7 bases not matched to a gene; V was cut back by 2 bases and J by 4 bases. Looked up from germline, CDR1 is MNHEY and CDR2 is SVGEGT. Followed over time, Seattle patients had been enrolled while infection was active.

The receptor's source is a man aged 25-40 years with COVID-19, enrolled during active disease. The J gene is TRBJ1-5, the V gene TRBV6-2 or TRBV6-3; 8 bases fit TRBD1. Sequencing input: peripheral blood. The CDR3 sequence: CASSYLSTGENQPQHF. The CDR3 DNA is TGTGCCAGCAGTTACCTATCGACAGGGGAAAATCAGCCCCAGCATTTT.